This T cell receptor (beta chain) derives from a study of T cell changes during pregnancy in multiple sclerosis. Germline V gives CDR1 MNHNS, CDR2 SASEGT. This CDR3 has 14 residues. Trimming took off 2 bases at V and 5 bases at J, with 12 bases between the two ends. Sequenced by immunoSEQ multiplex PCR; TCRdb stores in-frame clones only, minus some. The sample lists around 99,000 clones, about nine tenths seen once, with about 0.78% in the top ten. The TCR was taken from a female donor in good health, enrolled as a control in a pregnancy study. The specimen was peripheral blood, collected in the third trimester of pregnancy. The chain uses TRBV6-1 and TRBJ2-5; D is possibly TRBD1 (6 bases). DNA of the CDR3: TGTGCCAGCAGTGAATCATGGGGGCGGGAGACCCAGTACTTC. Its protein is CASSESWGRETQYF.